The 8 T cell receptor beta chains reported below all come from one sample, sequenced in a study of T cell clones after liver transplantation. Generated by immunoSEQ multiplex PCR, the TCRdb table keeps only in-frame clones and is missing some. The sample lists around 110,000 clones, over 75% occurring once. Material: CD4+ T cells from blood, obtained 12 months after liver transplant. The receptors were gathered from a human patient who received a liver transplant. Certain T cells may be donor cells from the graft.

The rearrangement uses TRBV15 and TRBJ1-5, with 8 bases identical to TRBD1. The germline V gene encodes CDR1 LNHNV and CDR2 YYDKDF (reference sequence). CDR3 size: 12 residues. V shed 0 bases and J 12 bases; nucleotides not matched to a gene: 1. CDR3 in amino acids: CATSRDRGRQHF. For the CDR3, the DNA is TGTGCCACCAGCAGAGACAGGGGGCGCCAGCATTTT.

J is TRBJ1-4 and V is TRBV2, with TRBD1 identical over 8 bases. V trimming: 6 bases; J trimming: 11 bases; junction bases outside the gene matches: 17. The length of the CDR3 is 16 residues. Germline CDR1 reads SNHLY; CDR2 reads FYNNEI. CDR3 nucleotide sequence: TGTGCCAGCAGCCTCGGACAGGGCATTTTGGAGGGTAAACTGTTTTTT. Amino acid sequence: CASSLGQGILEGKLFF.

The chain has TRBV7-5 and TRBJ2-7; the D call TRBD2 from the table was never checked on the DNA. TRBV7-5 is described as a pseudogene. The CDR3 consists of 19 residues. The CDR3 DNA sequence: TGTGCCAGAAGTCGATCTAGTAGTGCCGACTACTTTGCTCGCTACGAGCAGTACTTC. It translates to CARSRSSSADYFARYEQYF.

This clone has just one count. This chain joins TRBV28 and TRBJ1-1; D possibly corresponds to TRBD1 (6 bases). V gave up 6 bases and J gave up 1 base, with 15 bases separating them. Germline loops: CDR1 MDHEN, CDR2 SYDVKM. The CDR3 contains 15 residues. The CDR3 is CASSPSGGGNTEAFF. The CDR3 DNA sequence: TGTGCCAGCAGCCCCTCGGGAGGGGGGAACACTGAAGCTTTCTTT.

The rearrangement links TRBV7-7 to TRBJ2-1; TRBD2 might be the D (5 bases). Between the trimmed V and J ends, which lost 5 bases and 1 base, there was a span of 15 bases. Germline CDR1 is SSHAT and CDR2 is FNYEAQ (reference sequence). This CDR3 spans 16 amino acids. CDR3: CASSPLGAASYNEQFF. The CDR3 nucleotides are TGTGCCAGCAGCCCCCTGGGAGCGGCGTCCTACAATGAGCAGTTCTTC.

V gene TRBV7-7 combines with J gene TRBJ2-1, with 7 bases lining up with TRBD2. Trimming at V came to 3 bases and at J to 10 bases, leaving 6 bases not matched to a gene. Looked up from germline, CDR1 is SSHAT and CDR2 is FNYEAQ (reference sequence). The CDR3 has 13 residues. CDR3 in DNA: TGTGCCAGCAGCTTTCGGGAGGCGGAGGAGCAGTTCTTC. It yields the protein CASSFREAEEQFF.

The V gene is TRBV30, the J gene TRBJ1-2; possibly TRBD1 for D (5 bases). Trimming cost V 2 bases and J 0 bases, with 13 bases left between them. Germline lookup yields CDR1 GTSNPN and CDR2 SVGIG (reference sequence). The CDR3 contains 15 residues. CDR3 bases: TGTGCCTGGAGTTCCCTCGGGACGGCTAACTATGGCTACACCTTC. Translation gives CAWSSLGTANYGYTF.

The chain carries TRBV2 and TRBJ2-3; no firm D call. This CDR3 has 12 residues. Trimming cost V 0 bases and J 10 bases, with 8 bases left between them. Germline CDR1 and CDR2: SNHLY and FYNNEI. CDR3 protein: CASSEAAMPQYF. The CDR3 nucleotides read TGTGCCAGCAGTGAAGCAGCTATGCCGCAGTATTTT.